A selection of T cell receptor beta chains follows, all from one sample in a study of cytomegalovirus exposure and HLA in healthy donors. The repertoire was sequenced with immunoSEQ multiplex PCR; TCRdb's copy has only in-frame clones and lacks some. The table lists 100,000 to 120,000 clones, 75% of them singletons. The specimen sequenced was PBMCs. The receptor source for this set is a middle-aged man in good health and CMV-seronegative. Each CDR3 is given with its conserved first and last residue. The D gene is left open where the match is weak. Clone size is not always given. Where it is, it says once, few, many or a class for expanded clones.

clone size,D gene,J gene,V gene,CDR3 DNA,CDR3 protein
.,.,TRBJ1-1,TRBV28,TGTGCCAGCAGTTTCGCCAGGGTATCCACTGAAGCTTTCTTT,CASSFARVSTEAFF
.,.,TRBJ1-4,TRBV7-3,TGTGCCAGCAGCCCCACTGGGGAGATGGGTGAAAAACTGTTTTTT,CASSPTGEMGEKLFF
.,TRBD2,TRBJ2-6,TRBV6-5,TGTGCCAGCAGTCGGGGAGGGGCCGGGGCCAACGTCCTGACTTTC,CASSRGGAGANVLTF
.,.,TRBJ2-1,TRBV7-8,TGTGCCAGCAGCTTGGGACTCTACAATGAGCAGTTCTTC,CASSLGLYNEQFF
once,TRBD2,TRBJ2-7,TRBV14,TGTGCCAGCAGCCAACTAGCGGGAGGAGCCTACGAGCAGTACTTC,CASSQLAGGAYEQYF
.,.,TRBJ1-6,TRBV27,TGTGCCAGCACCACCGGTGACAGGAATAATTCACCCCTCCACTTT,CASTTGDRNNSPLHF
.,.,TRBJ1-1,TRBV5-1,TGCGCCACCAATACAGGGCCCATGAACACTGAAGCTTTCTTT,CATNTGPMNTEAFF
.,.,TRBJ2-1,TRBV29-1,TGCAGCGTTGAAGGTAGCAATGAGCAGTTCTTC,CSVEGSNEQFF
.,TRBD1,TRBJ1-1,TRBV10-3,TGTGCCATCAGTGATTATGGGACAGGTACGGCTTTCTTT,CAISDYGTGTAFF
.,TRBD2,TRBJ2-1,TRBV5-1,TGCGCCAGCAGCTTGGATTTAGCGGGTTCCAATGAGCAGTTCTTC,CASSLDLAGSNEQFF
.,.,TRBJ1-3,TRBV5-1,TGCGCCAGCGGCACAGGACAGAGCTCTGGAAACACCATATATTTT,CASGTGQSSGNTIYF
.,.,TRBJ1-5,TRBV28,TGTGCCAGCAGTTTATACCAGGGTAGGAATCAGCCCCAGCATTTT,CASSLYQGRNQPQHF
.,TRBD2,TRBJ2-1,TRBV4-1,TGCGCCAGCAGCCAAGCGTTTCTAGCGGGGCCTAACAATGAGCAGTTCTTC,CASSQAFLAGPNNEQFF
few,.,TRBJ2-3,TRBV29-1,TGCAGCGTTGAAGGATTAGCGGACACAGATACGCAGTATTTT,CSVEGLADTDTQYF
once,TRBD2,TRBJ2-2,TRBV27,TGTGCCAGCAGTTGGAGGCTAGCGGTCACCGGGGAGCTGTTTTTT,CASSWRLAVTGELFF
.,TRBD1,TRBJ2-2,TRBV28,TGTGCCAGCAAGACCGCCGGGACAGGGACCGGGGAGCTGTTTTTT,CASKTAGTGTGELFF
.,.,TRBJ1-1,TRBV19,TGTGCCAGTAGAGCCGTCACTGAAGCTTTCTTT,CASRAVTEAFF
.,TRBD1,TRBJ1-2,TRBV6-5,TGTGCCAGCAGTCCCGGACAGGTCCATGGCTACACCTTC,CASSPGQVHGYTF